The clone carrying this T cell receptor beta chain was observed a few times. Its specificity is unknown. These data are taken from a study of post-analysis software for immune sequencing data. Study outcomes and limitations: Included in a set of four or five TRBV segments more frequent in patients than controls were TRBV5-6, TRBV5-1 and TRBV20-1.

Unique molecular identifiers had been added to the TCR beta cDNA libraries. TCRdb redid the calling of the PCR reads with MiXCR, one entry per CDR3 protein. The data show fewer than 550,000 distinct CDR3 sequences, roughly 34% seen once. The CDR3 consists of 15 residues. Germline values: CDR1 MNHEY, CDR2 SMNVEV (reference sequence). V shed 8 bases, J shed 5 bases, and the junction held 13 bases outside the gene matches. The rearrangement joins TRBV27 to TRBJ1-2; 8 bases map to TRBD1. The sequenced material came from blood. This clonotype was sampled from a girl under 18 with multiple sclerosis. Here the CDR3 reads CASVPHQGATYGYTF. CDR3 coding DNA: TGTGCCAGCGTTCCCCACCAGGGGGCCACGTATGGCTACACCTTC.